Included here is one TCR beta chain sequence, with context. Its antigen is unknown. Per-base quality was not reported, and no clone a single base away is much larger than it. Trimming at the junction amounts to 5 bases on V and 0 bases on J, and the germline ends lie 16 bases apart. The CDR3 holds 16 amino acids from the cysteine to the phenylalanine. Only CDR3 DNA remains: 48 bases, in frame from the first base. Reading the germline V gene gives CDR1 MDHEN and CDR2 SYDVKM. This sample is part of a study of OX40 agonist ivuxolimab in advanced cancers. Regarding the complete study: The costimulatory receptor OX40 (CD134) was targeted by ivuxolimab, a fully human IgG2 agonistic monoclonal antibody. Peripheral TCRbeta sequencing was intended to test whether TCR sequence diversity was altered and clonal T-cell expansion was caused by ivuxolimab. Three dose-escalation patients achieved partial responses, one with hepatocellular carcinoma and two with cutaneous melanoma. Prior anti-PD-1, anti-PD-L1 or anti-CTLA-4 therapy was permitted, and 30% to 50% of dose-escalation patients had received checkpoint inhibitors. The dose-escalation cohort was 82.7% male with a mean age of about 60 years, ranging from roughly 23 to 80. The paper reports the monotherapy dose-escalation portion (N of about 50 patients) of the phase I ivuxolimab trial. Of the approximately 50 dose-escalation patients, hepatocellular carcinoma was present in approximately 20, melanoma in about 15, renal cell carcinoma in 9 and head and neck cancer in 9. Intravenous ivuxolimab was administered to patients every 2 weeks at six dose levels: 0.01, 0.1, 0.3, 1.5, 3 and 10 mg/kg.

Results and caveats for the whole study, not just this receptor: In the 0.1-3.0 mg/kg groups, partial responders were among the patients with the lowest normalized peripheral clonal expansion, particularly in CD8+ T cells. At doses of 0.1 to 3.0 mg/kg, clonal expansion of both CD4+ and CD8+ T cells in blood was seen between baseline and week 6. After ivuxolimab, more expanded clones were found on average in CD8+ T cells than in CD4+ T cells. The antigen specificity of the peripheral T cells that underwent clonal expansion was not determined. Low levels of normalized T-cell clonal expansion were also seen in some patients who did not respond.

Patients with autoimmune disease history or receiving systemic immunosuppression were excluded from the trial. Peripheral blood for TCR sequencing was collected from all dose cohorts at baseline, on cycle 4 day 1, and on cycle 7 day 1. Samples were obtained from an open-label, multicenter, first-in-human phase I dose-escalation trial of ivuxolimab. Adults with locally advanced or metastatic head and neck squamous cell, hepatocellular, melanoma or renal cell carcinoma were enrolled in the trial. Before TCR sequencing, CD4+ and CD8+ T cells were separately sorted from peripheral blood. For sequencing of the TCRbeta CDR3 region, genomic DNA was extracted from the sorted cells. The immunoSEQ Assay was used to sequence the TCRbeta CDR3 regions. TCRdb mirrors the immuneACCESS table, restricted to in-frame sequences. Some clones are absent from its copies; in checked studies, under half trace to an unresolved V gene, and the reason for the others is unknown. This sample holds some 60,000 clones; less than 95% were observed only once. The ten largest clones capture 11% to 15% of the sample.

The source material was CD4+ or CD8+ T cells sorted from blood, sampled in a trial of the OX40 agonist ivuxolimab. The chain joins TRBV28 to TRBJ1-1, with no confidently assigned D gene. This sequence originates from an adult with an advanced solid tumor such as melanoma, head and neck, liver or kidney cancer. The CDR3 amino acid sequence is: CASSPGPTVMNTEAFF. In nucleotides, the sequence is TGTGCCAGCAGTCCCGGGCCTACGGTTATGAACACTGAAGCTTTCTTT.